This T cell receptor beta chain was obtained from a study of T-cell memory formation after mild COVID-19. A remark on this clonotype: Antigen specificity is unknown.

The V gene lost 4 bases and the J gene lost 0 bases, with 7 bases spanning the gap. The CDR3 is made up of 14 amino acids. 5'RACE, which relied on constant-segment primers, yielded TCR alpha and TCR beta cDNA libraries carrying sample barcodes and UMIs. TCRdb called the 5' RACE reads again in MiXCR, with one record for every CDR3 protein. Of 95,000 to 120,000 distinct CDR3 sequences detected, 15% to 20% appear once; the ten largest clones hold roughly 6%. General observations from the study: Largely, contracting CD4+ clones fell within CM and EM, and contracting CD8+ clones within EMRA. Some clones that responded turned up in pre-infection memory, which suggests that cross-reactive memory joined in. Clones contracting over day 15 to 85 were CD4/CD8 balanced, with later expanders leaning CD4+.

This sequence originates from a man younger than 35 who had mild COVID-19 (a few samples of this study predate the infection). Cell type and time point are not known. This chain uses TRBV12-3 or TRBV12-4 with TRBJ2-1; D not certain. Sequenced material: PBMCs or a T cell subset sorted from them (not recorded which). The CDR3 sequence: CASSSASSYNEQFF. The CDR3 DNA reads as TGTGCCAGCAGTTCGGCGAGCTCCTACAATGAGCAGTTCTTC.